This is a list of T cell receptor beta chains from one sample in a study of blood T cell repertoires in COVID-19. TCRdb's copy holds only in-frame clones and misses some; the assay was immunoSEQ multiplex PCR. This table has about 310,000 clones, 70% to 90% appearing once. Material: PBMCs or T cells enriched from blood (not recorded which). The receptors stem from a woman aged 35 to 49 who had recovered from COVID-19. The CDR3 runs from the conserved cysteine through the conserved F or W. A D gene is named only where the DNA matches it firmly. Size tells how often a clone was seen (once, few, many) or the class of an expanded clone, and some rows leave it out.

abundance,j_gene,v_gene,d_gene,CDR3nt,CDR3aa
-,TRBJ1-5,TRBV7-9,TRBD1,TGTGCCAGCAGCTTGGCCGGGACAGATCAGCCCCAGCATTTT,CASSLAGTDQPQHF
-,TRBJ2-7,TRBV28,-,TGTGCCAGCAGTATTGGCCTTCTCGAGCAGTACTTC,CASSIGLLEQYF
-,TRBJ2-1,TRBV10-3,-,TGTGCCATCAGTGAACAACGGGCAGGGGCCAACAATGAGCAGTTCTTC,CAISEQRAGANNEQFF
-,TRBJ1-4,TRBV4-3,-,TGCGCCAGCAGCCGCACGGGGGTCGTAACTAATGAAAAACTGTTTTTT,CASSRTGVVTNEKLFF
-,TRBJ1-3,TRBV7-9,-,TGTGCCAGCAGCTTAGACGGAACAGGCGGCTCTGGAAACACCATATATTTT,CASSLDGTGGSGNTIYF
-,TRBJ2-3,TRBV15,TRBD1,TGTGCCACCAGCAGAGATCAAGGGGGCGTACTACGCACAGATACGCAGTATTTT,CATSRDQGGVLRTDTQYF
-,TRBJ1-2,TRBV28,-,TGTGCCAGCAGCGGACTCTATGGCTACACCTTC,CASSGLYGYTF
-,TRBJ1-2,TRBV27,-,TGTGCCAGCAGTACATGGGAGCCAGGTTTCGGTGGCTACACCTTC,CASSTWEPGFGGYTF
-,TRBJ2-2,TRBV20-1,TRBD2,TGCAGTGCTAGTCTCCCTACGGGAGGTCAGACCGGGGAGCTGTTTTTT,CSASLPTGGQTGELFF
-,TRBJ2-3,TRBV19,TRBD2,TGTGCCAGTAGTATGAGGAGCGGGGGGGCCCCAGATACGCAGTATTTT,CASSMRSGGAPDTQYF
-,TRBJ1-5,TRBV11-3,-,TGTGCCGGACAGCGACACAATCAGCCCCAGCATTTT,CAGQRHNQPQHF
-,TRBJ1-1,TRBV5-1,-,TGCGCCAGCAGCTTGGCCGCGGACACTGAAGCTTTCTTT,CASSLAADTEAFF
few,TRBJ1-5,TRBV5-8,-,TGTGCCAGCAGCTGGGCAGGCAATCAGCCCCAGCATTTT,CASSWAGNQPQHF
once,TRBJ1-5,TRBV18,TRBD1,TGTGCCAGCTCAACCTTCGACAGGGGTGGCAATCAGCCCCAGCATTTT,CASSTFDRGGNQPQHF
-,TRBJ2-7,TRBV7-8,TRBD1,TGTGCCAGCAGCTTATCCGGGACAGGGGTTGGGGAGCAGTACTTC,CASSLSGTGVGEQYF
-,TRBJ1-3,TRBV19,-,TGTGCCAGTAGCCCTCTCCCAGGGCCCACTGGAAACACCATATATTTT,CASSPLPGPTGNTIYF
-,TRBJ2-1,TRBV28,TRBD2,TGTGCCAGCCTGGGACTAGTTTACAATGAGCAGTTCTTC,CASLGLVYNEQFF
-,TRBJ2-5,TRBV7-2,-,TGTGCCAGCAGTCCGGGGGGCCAGAAAGAGACCCAGTACTTC,CASSPGGQKETQYF
-,TRBJ1-2,TRBV27,TRBD1,TGTGCCAGCAGTTTTGGACAGGGGGCTAACTATGGCTACACCTTC,CASSFGQGANYGYTF
-,TRBJ1-3,TRBV25-1,-,TGTGCCAGCAGTGAACCCCCGGCCATATATTTT,CASSEPPAIYF
few,TRBJ1-5,TRBV5-6,-,TGTGCCAGCAGCTCAGATCAGCCCCAGCATTTT,CASSSDQPQHF
-,TRBJ1-2,TRBV7-9,-,TGTGCCAGCAGCTTAGAGTTGGGAAAAGGGAGACGGTACGGCTACACCTTC,CASSLELGKGRRYGYTF
-,TRBJ2-2,TRBV7-2,-,TGTGCCAGCAGCTCCATCGGGGAGCTGTTTTTT,CASSSIGELFF
once,TRBJ2-2,TRBV7-9,TRBD2,TGTGCCAGCAGCTCCCTTTCCGGGACTAGCGGAAACACCGGGGAGCTGTTTTTT,CASSSLSGTSGNTGELFF
once,TRBJ2-3,TRBV7-3,-,TGTGCCAGCAGCTTAACCGCTAGCGTGGGCACAGATACGCAGTATTTT,CASSLTASVGTDTQYF
-,TRBJ2-5,TRBV11-1,TRBD2,TGTGCCAGCAGCGAACCCGGGACTAGCGGGGGGGAGACCCAGTACTTC,CASSEPGTSGGETQYF
-,TRBJ2-7,TRBV6-2/TRBV6-3,TRBD2,TGTGCCAGCAGTTCCTGGACTAGCGGGAACTACGAGCAGTACTTC,CASSSWTSGNYEQYF
-,TRBJ1-1,TRBV7-3,-,TGTGCCAGCAGCTTAACACCAGTCAACACTGAAGCTTTCTTT,CASSLTPVNTEAFF
-,TRBJ1-5,TRBV27,-,TGTGCCAGCAGTTTAGACGGGGGTTACCAGCCCCAGCATTTT,CASSLDGGYQPQHF